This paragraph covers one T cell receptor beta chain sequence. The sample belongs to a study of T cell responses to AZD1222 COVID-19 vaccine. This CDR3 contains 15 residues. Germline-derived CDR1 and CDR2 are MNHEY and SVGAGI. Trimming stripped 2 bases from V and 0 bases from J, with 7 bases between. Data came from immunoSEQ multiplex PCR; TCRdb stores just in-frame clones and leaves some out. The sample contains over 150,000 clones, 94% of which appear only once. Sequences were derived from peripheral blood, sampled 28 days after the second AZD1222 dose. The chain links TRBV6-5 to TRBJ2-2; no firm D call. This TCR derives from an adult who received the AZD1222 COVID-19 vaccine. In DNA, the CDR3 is TGTGCCAGCAGTTACGTAACAGCGAACACCGGGGAGCTGTTTTTT. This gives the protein CASSYVTANTGELFF.